The source of this T cell receptor (beta chain) is a study of response to subunit inactivated influenza vaccine. The germline V and J ends were trimmed by 10 bases and 0 bases, with 14 bases remaining between them. Germline V gene data show CDR1 as KGHDR and CDR2 as SFDVKD. This CDR3 region has 14 residues. On this clonotype: Antigen unknown.

Overall study findings and caveats: Authors proposed each seasonal influenza vaccination draws in few new T cells.

Using its own MiXCR run on the RT-PCR reads, TCRdb lists one record per CDR3 protein. This table has over 750,000 distinct CDR3 sequences, around 20% appearing once. The sequencing here drew on PBMCs from blood, taken about 5 days after vaccination. The origin of this receptor is a man aged 45-65 years who received an inactivated influenza vaccine. J is TRBJ1-2 and V is TRBV24-1; TRBD1 might be the D (5 bases). The CDR3 DNA sequence: TGTGCCACTTTACCGGGACGTACTAACTATGGCTACACCTTC. It specifies CATLPGRTNYGYTF.